The present T cell receptor beta chain was sequenced within a study of metastatic and nonmetastatic thyroid tumors. From the PCR reads, TCRdb re-called clones with MiXCR. Seen here are approximately 35,000 clones, 15% observed once, and the top ten hold about 20%. This clone was seen more than once but under ten times. A much larger clone sits a single nucleotide away, making a read error possible. Other DNA sequences from this sample encode an identical CDR3 as well. None of the patients had undergone any treatment ahead of thyroid surgery. Germline V gives CDR1 SQVTM, CDR2 ANQGSEA. The CDR3 covers 12 residues. With 2 bases removed from V and 8 bases from J, the gap between germline ends came to 9 bases.

The clonotype originates from a male donor with papillary thyroid cancer or a benign thyroid nodule (not recorded which). Some clones in this sample may be carry-over from other donors' samples. V gene TRBV29-1 combines with J gene TRBJ1-4; D gene uncertain. Sequenced input: blood. Written as DNA, the CDR3 is TGCAGCGTTGAAACGGGGTCCGAAAAACTGTTTTTT. Protein product: CSVETGSEKLFF. The entire variable domain, with the rest obtained from reference TRBV29-1 and TRBJ1-4, is as follows: SAVISQKPSRDICQRGTSLTIQCQVDSQVTMMFWYRQQPGQSLTLIATANQGSEATYESGFVIDKFPISRPNLTFSTLTVSNMSPEDSSIYLCSVETGSEKLFFGSGTQLSVL.